This T cell receptor (beta chain) was captured in a study of identifying expanded T cells in peripheral blood. Study-level results: Differentially abundant clones: around 1.2 between replicates, about 15 at roughly 13 days, less than 25 at four.

Assay used: immunoSEQ multiplex PCR; TCRdb lists only in-frame clones, some missing. The sample yields 65,000 to 95,000 clones, roughly 84% seen once. Notes on this clone: Its antigen is undetermined.

This CDR3 has 14 amino acids. Germline loops: CDR1 SGDLS, CDR2 YYNGEE. V lost 4 bases and J lost 1, with 11 bases in between. No infections or other immune events were documented during collection. The chain is built from TRBV9 and TRBJ1-1, with D uncertain. The material sequenced was blood. The clonotype was recovered from a person aged 18 to 70 in good health. The CDR3 loop reads CASSSFAENTEAFF. The DNA of the CDR3 is TGTGCCAGCAGCTCCTTTGCGGAGAACACTGAAGCTTTCTTT.